The rows below give T cell receptor beta chains drawn from one sample of a study of blood T cell repertoires in COVID-19. Profiled with immunoSEQ multiplex PCR; TCRdb holds only in-frame clones, not every one. This table has about 36,000 clones, roughly 88% appearing once. The sample was peripheral blood. Receptors were obtained from a human donor in a cohort sampled during active COVID-19. CDR3s include the opening cysteine and the closing phenylalanine or tryptophan. D genes are given only for firm matches. Only part of the rows carry a size: once, few, many, or a class if the clone is expanded.

j_gene | d_gene | abundance | v_gene | CDR3aa | CDR3nt
TRBJ2-3 | TRBD2 | NA | TRBV7-8 | CASSPGRLLAGTDTQYF | TGTGCCAGCAGCCCCGGCCGACTACTAGCGGGAACAGATACGCAGTATTTT
TRBJ1-1 | NA | NA | TRBV30 | CAWSVLGMGKAFF | TGTGCCTGGAGTGTACTAGGGATGGGAAAAGCTTTCTTT
TRBJ1-6 | NA | few | TRBV19 | CASRFGGDFGSPLHF | TGTGCCAGTAGGTTCGGCGGGGACTTCGGTTCACCCCTCCACTTT
TRBJ2-7 | TRBD1 | NA | TRBV25-1 | CASRGQGHSYEQYF | TGTGCCAGCAGGGGACAGGGGCACTCCTACGAGCAGTACTTC
TRBJ2-3 | TRBD2 | NA | TRBV5-1 | CASTRSLAGLTDTQYF | TGCGCCAGCACCAGATCGCTAGCGGGGCTCACAGATACGCAGTATTTT
TRBJ1-3 | NA | NA | TRBV10-3 | CAISESNGGLDSGNTIYF | TGTGCCATCAGTGAGTCAAACGGGGGGCTGGACTCTGGAAACACCATATATTTT
TRBJ2-7 | NA | NA | TRBV3-1/TRBV3-2 | CASSQGQVSSYEQYF | TGTGCCAGCAGCCAAGGCCAGGTAAGCTCCTACGAGCAGTACTTC
TRBJ2-5 | TRBD1 | NA | TRBV27 | CASSLGQDGETQYF | TGTGCCAGCAGTCTTGGACAGGATGGAGAGACCCAGTACTTC
TRBJ2-5 | NA | few | TRBV4-1 | CASSQWQKETQYF | TGCGCCAGCAGCCAATGGCAGAAAGAGACCCAGTACTTC
TRBJ1-2 | TRBD1 | NA | TRBV25-1 | CASSEGDRGYGYTF | TGTGCCAGCAGTGAAGGGGACAGGGGTTATGGCTACACCTTC
TRBJ2-5 | TRBD2 | NA | TRBV7-6 | CASSPRRGAWTRGLEETQYF | TGTGCCAGCAGCCCCCGGCGGGGGGCATGGACCCGGGGCCTGGAAGAGACCCAGTACTTC
TRBJ1-2 | NA | NA | TRBV15 | CATSRERNYGYTF | TGTGCCACCAGCAGAGAGCGAAACTATGGCTACACCTTC
TRBJ2-5 | TRBD2 | NA | TRBV15 | CATSRSGGGETQYF | TGTGCCACCAGCAGAAGCGGGGGAGGGGAGACCCAGTACTTC
TRBJ2-7 | NA | NA | TRBV11-2 | CASSLGPQGYEQYF | TGTGCCAGCAGCTTAGGCCCACAGGGTTACGAGCAGTACTTC
TRBJ1-6 | TRBD1 | NA | TRBV27 | CASSASTGKSYNSPLHF | TGTGCCAGCAGTGCCTCGACAGGGAAGTCCTATAATTCACCCCTCCACTTT
TRBJ2-3 | TRBD2 | NA | TRBV5-1 | CASSSRLAGEVMNTDTQYF | TGCGCCAGCAGCTCTAGACTAGCGGGGGAGGTGATGAACACAGATACGCAGTATTTT
TRBJ2-3 | TRBD2 | NA | TRBV19 | CASSIARGGAGTDTQYF | TGTGCCAGTAGTATAGCCCGGGGGGGGGCTGGCACAGATACGCAGTATTTT
TRBJ1-1 | NA | NA | TRBV14 | CASSLQGGHTEAFF | TGTGCCAGTTCGTTACAGGGTGGTCACACTGAAGCTTTCTTT
TRBJ2-4 | NA | NA | TRBV27 | CASSPRVAKNIQYF | TGTGCCAGCAGTCCCAGGGTGGCCAAAAACATTCAGTACTTC
TRBJ1-4 | NA | NA | TRBV15 | CATSRVQQEKLFF | TGTGCCACCAGCAGAGTACAGCAGGAAAAACTGTTTTTT
TRBJ1-1 | NA | NA | TRBV6-4 | CASRRAMNTEAFF | TGTGCCAGCCGCCGCGCTATGAACACTGAAGCTTTCTTT
TRBJ1-2 | NA | NA | TRBV7-8 | CASSPDFYGYTF | TGTGCCAGCAGCCCGGACTTCTATGGCTACACCTTC
TRBJ1-2 | TRBD1 | few | TRBV27 | CASSVGGQGNGYTF | TGTGCCAGCAGCGTTGGGGGACAGGGGAATGGCTACACCTTC
TRBJ1-2 | NA | NA | TRBV7-9 | CASSPWQVEGYTF | TGTGCCAGCAGCCCCTGGCAGGTCGAGGGCTACACCTTC
TRBJ2-1 | NA | NA | TRBV15 | CATRDSLNEQFF | TGTGCCACAAGAGACAGTCTCAATGAGCAGTTCTTC
TRBJ2-7 | NA | NA | TRBV5-6 | CASSFGSYEQYF | TGTGCCAGCAGCTTTGGGAGCTACGAGCAGTACTTC
TRBJ2-3 | TRBD2 | NA | TRBV28 | CASSSGASGGDTQYF | TGTGCCAGCAGTTCTGGGGCTAGCGGGGGAGATACGCAGTATTTT
TRBJ2-1 | NA | NA | TRBV7-8 | CASSLMGSSYNEQFF | TGTGCCAGCAGCTTAATGGGGAGCTCCTACAATGAGCAGTTCTTC
TRBJ1-1 | TRBD1 | NA | TRBV2 | CASGWDRANTEAFF | TGTGCCAGCGGTTGGGACAGGGCGAACACTGAAGCTTTCTTT
TRBJ2-2 | TRBD2 | NA | TRBV27 | CASTQLAGGGNTGELFF | TGTGCCAGCACCCAACTAGCGGGGGGTGGAAACACCGGGGAGCTGTTTTTT
TRBJ2-5 | TRBD1 | NA | TRBV20-1 | CSASSGQGGFQETQYF | TGCAGTGCTAGTTCGGGACAGGGGGGCTTCCAAGAGACCCAGTACTTC
TRBJ1-5 | NA | NA | TRBV7-9 | CASSPISQGIANQPQHF | TGTGCCAGCAGCCCCATTTCTCAGGGGATCGCCAATCAGCCCCAGCATTTT